This T cell receptor (beta chain) was identified during a study of identical twins. Germline loops: CDR1 SQVTM, CDR2 ANQGSEA. V gave up 3 bases and J gave up 1 base, with 9 bases separating them. The CDR3 is made up of 14 amino acids. MiXCR was run by TCRdb on the 5' RACE reads, yielding one entry per CDR3 protein. Here the sample spans 640,000 or so distinct CDR3 sequences, roughly 6.2% being singletons. The TCR sequence derives from a man between 18 and 29 years old in good health. J is TRBJ2-2 and V is TRBV29-1; no firm D call. Sequenced: naive T cells sorted from blood. This CDR3 is CSVEGRKNTGELFF. The CDR3 DNA follows: TGCAGCGTTGAGGGCAGGAAGAACACCGGGGAGCTGTTTTTT.